Detailed here is one T cell receptor beta chain. The table lists this clone with a few counts. It lacks a known antigen. Per-base qualities were not stored, and no clone one base away is much larger. The immunoSEQ Assay, a bias-controlled multiplex PCR, was used to amplify TCRbeta CDR3 regions from genomic DNA. Per the authors' processing: The number of nucleated cells in each sample was estimated from the amplification of reference gene primers within the assay. To quantify the absolute abundance of each unique TCRbeta CDR3 rearrangement, sequence reads were collapsed and filtered. Productive Simpson clonality was computed per sample as the square root of Simpson's diversity index over productive rearrangements. Not all clones reach the TCRdb copy of this immuneACCESS table, which keeps in-frame sequences only. Checked studies attribute under half of the gap to unresolved V genes and leave the rest unexplained. V, J and clone size are those of that table, while D and trimming were read from the DNA. This sample is represented by roughly 240,000 clones; roughly four fifths of them were singletons. The ten largest account for approximately 4.5% of the sample.

Each collaborating institution followed its own protocols to collect whole blood in K2EDTA tubes. For TCRbeta analysis, collaborators shipped samples as frozen whole blood, isolated PBMCs, or DNA extracted from either of those sample types. The data originate from a study of blood T cell repertoires in COVID-19 (dated by TCRdb to 2018 to 2020). A note on the overall study: Collaborator samples came from the United States, Italy and Spain and covered acute and convalescent phases of COVID-19. Samples came from the ongoing ImmuneRACE study (first 160 participants) plus 1,254 subjects from 6 global collaborators. Subjects who had been exposed to COVID-19, were actively infected with it, or had recovered from it provided the deeply sampled blood TCRbeta repertoires that made up the dataset. The prospective study material was composed of cDNA or gDNA derived from T cells, B-cell-depleted T cells, or PBMCs. Where available, HLA class I and class II types were taken from metadata supplied by the sample provider and were not determined by assay-based typing. Sample metadata almost always included a de-identified subject ID, COVID-19 status, age in years and sex. A freely available public database, intended as a resource for researchers studying the immune response to SARS-CoV-2, is where the repertoires were released.

Unmatched junction bases come to 4, with V trimmed by 4 bases and J by 3 bases. Sequences SGHRS (CDR1) and YFSETQ (CDR2) are obtained from the germline V gene. The CDR3 starts with the cysteine, ends with the phenylalanine, and has 13 residues. Here the CDR3 DNA is all that survives: 39 bases in frame from base 1. Overall results and qualifications from the work: Clinical and demographic metadata were provided uncurated, with the amount varying by source and participant.

The chain uses TRBV5-1 and TRBJ2-7, and 7 junctional nucleotides match TRBD1. Sequenced material: peripheral blood. The sequence derives from a woman between 65 and 79 years old with acute or convalescent COVID-19. The DNA is TGCGCCAGCAGCCGAGGACAGGACTACGAGCAGTACTTC. Translated, it gives CASSRGQDYEQYF.